A single sample gave rise to the 9 T cell receptor beta chains below, sequenced in a study of T cell responses to AZD1222 COVID-19 vaccine. The repertoire was sequenced with immunoSEQ multiplex PCR; TCRdb's copy has only in-frame clones and lacks some. Among over 150,000 clones listed, about 86% were seen once. Sequenced here: peripheral blood, sampled on day 0 of AZD1222 vaccination. Receptors were obtained from an adult in good health.

The chain couples TRBV9 to TRBJ2-7; D ambiguous. Germline assignment: CDR1 SGDLS and CDR2 YYNGEE. This CDR3 is 11 amino acids long. The V end was cut by 0 bases, the J end by 4 bases, with 2 bases between. The DNA of the CDR3 is TGTGCCAGCAGCGTAGGTTACGAGCAGTACTTC. Its protein product is CASSVGYEQYF.

The chain links TRBV7-9 to TRBJ1-1; 10 bases are a match to TRBD1. The CDR3 spans 14 residues. The V gene end was trimmed by 5 bases and the J gene end by 5 bases; junction bases not matched to a gene: 5. In germline, CDR1 is SEHNR, CDR2 FQNEAQ (reference sequence). This CDR3 is CASSLGQGSTEAFF. For the CDR3, the DNA is TGTGCCAGCAGCCTGGGACAGGGGAGTACTGAAGCTTTCTTT.

The CDR3 region is CASSPHERGGQETQYF. CDR3 nucleotides: TGTGCCAGTAGTCCCCACGAGCGGGGGGGCCAAGAGACCCAGTACTTC. This sequence joins TRBV19 and TRBJ2-5, with 10 bases aligning to TRBD2. J was trimmed by 1 base and V by 5 bases; bases with no gene match: 7. CDR1 is LNHDA and CDR2 is SQIVND in the germline V gene (reference sequence). This CDR3 is 16 amino acids long.

The chain joins TRBV12-3 or TRBV12-4 to TRBJ2-7; D unclear. The ends were cut back, 1 base at V and 2 bases at J, with 6 bases in the middle. This CDR3 is 13 amino acids long. CDR3 coding DNA: TGTGCCAGCAGTTTAGACTTCCCCTACGAGCAGTACTTC. This translates into CASSLDFPYEQYF.

Written as DNA, the CDR3 is TGTGCCAGCACCCTGAGGCAGGGTGGACAGCCCCAGCATTTT. Protein product: CASTLRQGGQPQHF. This rearrangement joins TRBV27 to TRBJ1-5; possible D gene TRBD1, 5 bases. The CDR3 covers 14 residues. Per germline, CDR1 MNHEY and CDR2 SMNVEV (reference sequence). V shed 7 bases and J shed 7 bases, with 17 bases lying between them.

This clone was counted only a few times. V usage is TRBV9 and J usage is TRBJ1-4; D not resolved. Germline CDR1 and CDR2: SGDLS and YYNGEE. Trimming took off 0 bases at V and 8 bases at J, with 17 bases between the two ends. The CDR3 is 16 amino acids. The CDR3 DNA follows: TGTGCCAGCAGCGTAGGGGAAGGGAGTAAGAACGAAAAACTGTTTTTT. This codes for CASSVGEGSKNEKLFF.

The V call is TRBV6-4, the J call TRBJ2-3; D is unclear. The germline gives CDR1 MRHNA, CDR2 SNTAGT. The V gene lost 2 bases and the J gene lost 1 base, with 7 bases spanning the gap. The length of the CDR3 is 14 residues. In DNA, the CDR3 is TGTGCCAGCAGTGACGACGGCGGCACAGATACGCAGTATTTT. This translates into CASSDDGGTDTQYF.

DNA for the CDR3: TGTGCCAGCAGCGAGGGGGGGGCCCCAGAGACCCAGTACTTC. Translated, it gives CASSEGGAPETQYF. The chain uses TRBV9 and TRBJ2-5; a weak D match, TRBD2 (7 bases). V shed 3 bases and J shed 4 bases, with 13 bases lying between them. The germline V gene encodes CDR1 SGDLS and CDR2 YYNGEE. There are 14 residues in the CDR3.

The chain carries TRBV7-9 and TRBJ1-4, with no clear D. The CDR3 has 14 amino acids. Germline V gene sequence: CDR1 SEHNR, CDR2 FQNEAQ (reference sequence). Trimming removed 2 bases from V and 0 bases from J, with 4 bases in between. The CDR3: CASSLNPTNEKLFF. Written as DNA, the CDR3 is TGTGCCAGCAGCTTAAATCCAACTAATGAAAAACTGTTTTTT.